This T cell receptor (beta chain) comes out of a study of low-dose radiotherapy and immunotherapy resistance in tumors. This clonotype has ten or more counts. Trimming pared 5 bases from V and 1 base from J, leaving 12 bases between. The CDR3 spans 15 residues. Sample time point: before trial treatment. TRAV and TRBV primers primed cDNA for both TCRalpha and TCRbeta. TCRs were put through 20 to 25 PCR cycles of amplification with Phusion. A constant-region primer and the V-primer adapter served as the primer pair. TCRdb independently ran MiXCR on the reads; one entry per CDR3 protein. The profile covers about 39,000 distinct CDR3 sequences, with roughly 31% appearing a single time and less than 4% taken by the ten largest.

The clonotype originates from a male donor with gallbladder cancer. This rearrangement joins TRBV12-3 or TRBV12-4 to TRBJ1-3, with no clear D. The sample was PBMCs, taken before treatment. The CDR3 loop is CASSPSPSSGNTIYF. The CDR3 DNA reads TGTGCCAGCAGTCCATCGCCCTCGTCTGGAAACACCATATATTTT.